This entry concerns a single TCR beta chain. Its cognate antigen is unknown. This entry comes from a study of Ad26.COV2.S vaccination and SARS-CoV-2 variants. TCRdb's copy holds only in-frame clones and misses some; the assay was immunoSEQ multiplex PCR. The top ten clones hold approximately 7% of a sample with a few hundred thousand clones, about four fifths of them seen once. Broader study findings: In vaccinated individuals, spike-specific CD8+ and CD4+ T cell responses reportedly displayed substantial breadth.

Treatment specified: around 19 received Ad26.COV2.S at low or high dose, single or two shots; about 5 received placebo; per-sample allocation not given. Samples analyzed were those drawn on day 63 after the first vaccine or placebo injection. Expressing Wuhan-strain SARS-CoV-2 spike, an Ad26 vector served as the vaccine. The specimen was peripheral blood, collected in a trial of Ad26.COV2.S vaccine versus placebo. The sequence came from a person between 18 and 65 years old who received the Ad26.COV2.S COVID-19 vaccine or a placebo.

CDR3 sequence: CTSSWQGWYQETQYF. CDR3 nucleotide sequence: TGCACCAGCAGCTGGCAGGGGTGGTACCAAGAGACCCAGTACTTC. The J gene is TRBJ2-5, the V gene TRBV1; the DNA was not compared with TRBD1, the D call given in the table. TRBV1 is shown as a pseudogene. The CDR3 loop spans 15 amino acids.